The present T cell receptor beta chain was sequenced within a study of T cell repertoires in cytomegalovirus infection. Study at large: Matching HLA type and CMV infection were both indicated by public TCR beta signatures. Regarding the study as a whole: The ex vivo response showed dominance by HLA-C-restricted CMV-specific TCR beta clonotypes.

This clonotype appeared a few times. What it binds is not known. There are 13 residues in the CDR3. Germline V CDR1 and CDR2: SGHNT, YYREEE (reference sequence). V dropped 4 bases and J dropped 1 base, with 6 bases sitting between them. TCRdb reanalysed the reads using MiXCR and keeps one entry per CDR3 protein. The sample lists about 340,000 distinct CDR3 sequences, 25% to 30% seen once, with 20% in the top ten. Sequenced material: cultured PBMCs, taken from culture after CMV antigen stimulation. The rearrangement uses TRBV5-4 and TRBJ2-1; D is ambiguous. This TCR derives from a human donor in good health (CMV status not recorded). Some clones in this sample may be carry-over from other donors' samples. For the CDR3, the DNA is TGTGCCAGCAGCACGGAGTCCTACAATGAGCAGTTCTTC. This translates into CASSTESYNEQFF.